The source of this T cell receptor (beta chain) is a study of blood T cell repertoires in COVID-19. Overall study: Spain, Italy and the United States supplied samples that represented acute and convalescent COVID-19. Sources were T cells, B-cell-depleted T cells, or PBMCs; the material itself was cDNA or gDNA.

Original methodology: Using reference gene primer amplification, nucleated cell counts were estimated. This table comes from immunoSEQ multiplex PCR, and its TCRdb copy is limited to in-frame clones, with some not included. The DNA was the basis for D and trimming; V, J and clone size are from that table. The sample lists about 370,000 clones; 75% to 90% were seen once. This clone was counted a single time. Germline V CDR1 and CDR2: LGHNA, YSLEER. Trimming took off 5 bases at V and 5 bases at J, with 18 bases between the two ends. The CDR3 consists of 15 residues. Recovery meant two consecutive negative NP/OP PCR tests, professional clearance, or resolved symptoms.

The chain carries TRBV4-3 and TRBJ1-2; maybe TRBD1 (6 bases). The sample comprised PBMCs or T cells enriched from blood (not recorded which). This receptor was taken from a man aged 18-30 years who had recovered from COVID-19. The DNA for the CDR3 is TGCGCCAGCAGCGAGGGGGTACAAAAGGGGTATGGCTACACCTTC. This codes for CASSEGVQKGYGYTF.